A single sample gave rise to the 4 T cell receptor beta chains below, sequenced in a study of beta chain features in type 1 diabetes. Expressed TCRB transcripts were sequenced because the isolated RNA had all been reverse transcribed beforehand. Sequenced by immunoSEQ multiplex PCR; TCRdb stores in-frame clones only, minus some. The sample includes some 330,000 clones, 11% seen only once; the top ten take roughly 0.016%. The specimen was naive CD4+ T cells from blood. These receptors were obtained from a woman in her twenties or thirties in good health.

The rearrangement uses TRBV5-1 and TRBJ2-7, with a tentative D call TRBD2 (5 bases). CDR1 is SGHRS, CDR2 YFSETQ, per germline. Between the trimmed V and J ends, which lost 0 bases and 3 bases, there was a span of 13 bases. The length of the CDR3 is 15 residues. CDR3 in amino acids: CASSLGPGINYEQYF. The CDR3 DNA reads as TGCGCCAGCAGCTTGGGGCCGGGAATAAACTACGAGCAGTACTTC.

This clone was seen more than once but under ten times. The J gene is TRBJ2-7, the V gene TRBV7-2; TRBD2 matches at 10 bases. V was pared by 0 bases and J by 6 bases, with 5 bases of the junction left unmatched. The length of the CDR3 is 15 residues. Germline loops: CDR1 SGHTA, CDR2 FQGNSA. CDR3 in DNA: TGTGCCAGCAGCTTAGCGGGCCTAGCGGGAGTCGAGCAGTACTTC. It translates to CASSLAGLAGVEQYF.

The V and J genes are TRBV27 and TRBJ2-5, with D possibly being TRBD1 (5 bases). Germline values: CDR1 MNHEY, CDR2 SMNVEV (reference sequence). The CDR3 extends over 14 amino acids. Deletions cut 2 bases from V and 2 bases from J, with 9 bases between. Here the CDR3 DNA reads TGTGCCAGCAGTTTAGGACATCTACAAGAGACCCAGTACTTC. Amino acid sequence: CASSLGHLQETQYF.

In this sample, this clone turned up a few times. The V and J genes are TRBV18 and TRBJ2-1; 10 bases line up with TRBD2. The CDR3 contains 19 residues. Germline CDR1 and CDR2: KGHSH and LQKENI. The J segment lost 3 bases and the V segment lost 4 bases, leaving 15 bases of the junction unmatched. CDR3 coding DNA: TGTGCCAGCTCACGATTGGCTGCTAGCGGGAGCTTCAGCTACAATGAGCAGTTCTTC. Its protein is CASSRLAASGSFSYNEQFF.